This T cell receptor (beta chain) is drawn from a study of PD-L1 blockade in urothelial cancer. Findings of the study overall: Greater 3-week expansion of tumor-associated blood clones was recorded for durable-benefit patients.

As regards this clone: The antigen is not known.

The investigators introduced synthetic TCR analog templates into each PCR as spikes. Some clones are missing from TCRdb's copy, which holds only in-frame ones; the method was immunoSEQ multiplex PCR. Of 130,000 or so clones listed, approximately 84% are singletons. The V segment lost 0 bases and the J segment 5 bases; nucleotides outside the gene matches: 3. This CDR3 contains 15 residues. Germline-derived CDR1 and CDR2 are SGHRS and YFSETQ. Documented time point: pretreatment peripheral blood. Patients presented with locally advanced or metastatic urothelial carcinoma. There were between 1 and 8 samples from each patient, taken pretreatment and on-treatment.

The chain recombines TRBV5-1 with TRBJ2-7; 12 nucleotides match TRBD2. The receptor was derived from a man aged 45-65 years with urothelial cancer. The sequenced sample was PBMCs, obtained around atezolizumab (anti-PD-L1) treatment. CDR3 nucleotides: TGCGCCAGCAGCTTGGGACTAGCGGGAGCCCACGAGCAGTACTTC. Translating gives CASSLGLAGAHEQYF.